Listed below are T cell receptor beta chains from one sample, sequenced in a study of cytomegalovirus exposure and HLA in healthy donors. Libraries were prepared by immunoSEQ multiplex PCR; TCRdb keeps only in-frame clonotypes and omits some of them. The sample table includes around 51,000 clones. Sequences were obtained from PBMCs. Receptors originate from a man aged 40-50 years in good health and CMV-seropositive. Each CDR3 is given with its conserved first and last residue.

j_call: TRBJ1-2; v_call: TRBV29-1; cdr3_aa: CSVVDRSYGYTF
j_call: TRBJ1-1; v_call: TRBV6-1; cdr3_aa: CASSELSTGETEAFF
j_call: TRBJ1-1; v_call: TRBV29-1; cdr3_aa: CSVVRGSDHAFF
j_call: TRBJ1-5; v_call: TRBV2; cdr3_aa: CASSDETGNNQPQHF
j_call: TRBJ2-5; v_call: TRBV29-1; cdr3_aa: CSVEDPGMAGGTQYF
j_call: TRBJ2-7; v_call: TRBV6-5; cdr3_aa: CASSPGETEQYF
j_call: TRBJ2-5; v_call: TRBV6-5; cdr3_aa: CASSYSGETQYF
j_call: TRBJ1-3; v_call: TRBV10-3; cdr3_aa: CAMAPGTGGTSSGNTIYF
j_call: TRBJ2-5; v_call: TRBV11-3; cdr3_aa: CASRPGQLQETQYF
j_call: TRBJ2-7; v_call: TRBV19; cdr3_aa: CASSPGTGAEQYF
j_call: TRBJ2-1; v_call: TRBV28; cdr3_aa: CASSLGVAGISNEQFF
j_call: TRBJ2-1; v_call: TRBV7-2; cdr3_aa: CASSFPGTGGEQFF
j_call: TRBJ2-3; v_call: TRBV18; cdr3_aa: CASSPPGGVRTDTQYF
j_call: TRBJ2-7; v_call: TRBV30; cdr3_aa: CAWGAGTASYEQYF
j_call: TRBJ2-3; v_call: TRBV7-9; cdr3_aa: CASSLERQSTDTQYF
j_call: TRBJ1-4; v_call: TRBV7-6; cdr3_aa: CASSLAATPLEEKLFF
j_call: TRBJ1-5; v_call: TRBV30; cdr3_aa: CAWSEETGGNQPQHF
j_call: TRBJ2-7; v_call: TRBV7-2; cdr3_aa: CASSYGGYYEQYF
j_call: .; v_call: TRBV6-5; cdr3_aa: CASSYSGGPYEQYF
j_call: TRBJ2-5; v_call: TRBV7-2; cdr3_aa: CASSGAEETQYF
j_call: TRBJ2-5; v_call: TRBV30; cdr3_aa: CARSTGGETQYF
j_call: TRBJ2-5; v_call: TRBV29-1; cdr3_aa: CSGWLSTTGEQYF
j_call: TRBJ2-7; v_call: TRBV19; cdr3_aa: CASSTSSRGALKYF
j_call: TRBJ1-6; v_call: TRBV25-1; cdr3_aa: CASSPSGQGSSYNSPLHF
j_call: TRBJ1-1; v_call: TRBV6-5; cdr3_aa: CASSYSSGEGTEAFF
j_call: TRBJ1-5; v_call: TRBV5-1; cdr3_aa: CASSLSDGQGNQPQHF
j_call: TRBJ2-7; v_call: TRBV27; cdr3_aa: CASSLTPSDTEQYF
j_call: TRBJ2-3; v_call: TRBV10-3; cdr3_aa: CAISPQGAGEGDDTQYF
j_call: TRBJ1-5; v_call: TRBV27; cdr3_aa: CASSLVSGATQPQHF
j_call: TRBJ2-3; v_call: TRBV4-3; cdr3_aa: CASSTPGGPTGDTQYF
j_call: TRBJ2-3; v_call: TRBV30; cdr3_aa: CAWSGGGDTQYF
j_call: TRBJ2-7; v_call: TRBV5-4; cdr3_aa: CASSLADRAHYEQYF
j_call: TRBJ1-2; v_call: TRBV9; cdr3_aa: CASSAGTRANYGYTF
j_call: TRBJ1-2; v_call: TRBV7-6; cdr3_aa: CASSSSVQGLEGASDYGYTF
j_call: TRBJ2-1; v_call: TRBV11-2; cdr3_aa: CASSLGGYNEQFF
j_call: TRBJ2-3; v_call: TRBV7-3; cdr3_aa: CASGGSTDTQYF
j_call: TRBJ1-5; v_call: TRBV19; cdr3_aa: CASSMGRRGDSNQPQHF
j_call: TRBJ2-1; v_call: TRBV6-5; cdr3_aa: CASSYSRSGEQFF
j_call: TRBJ1-6; v_call: TRBV7-8; cdr3_aa: CASRPISGTLNSPLHF
j_call: TRBJ2-7; v_call: TRBV27; cdr3_aa: CASSFGLAGAEQYF
j_call: TRBJ1-1; v_call: TRBV27; cdr3_aa: CASSPGRENAEAFF